This T cell receptor (beta chain) was recovered during a study of beta chain features in type 1 diabetes (dated by TCRdb to the late 2010s). Broadly, across the study: Mean age, gender distribution, total cell number and subset yield did not differ between patients and healthy donors. Regulatory and stem cell-like memory subsets were obtained from only 8 patients and roughly eight healthy donors, while naive and central memory subsets were obtained from all 28 donors. The study compared TCRB repertoires of sorted circulating CD4+ T cell subsets between recently diagnosed type 1 diabetes patients and matched healthy donors. A total of 85 million to 140 million sorted cells were examined across all samples, and a strong correlation was observed between cell number per subset and RNA yield. Summary of the overall study and its limitations: At VDJ recombination sites, type 1 diabetes patients had fewer insertions and more deleted nucleotides, which implies abnormalities in thymic rearrangement. The naive, central memory and regulatory TCRB repertoires appeared to resemble one another more closely among patients than among healthy donors. Because the HLA sub-analyses included only small numbers of individuals, any influence of HLA type on TCRB rearrangement was left unresolved. Because cDNA was sequenced instead of genomic DNA, activated cells with high expression could be over-represented, although the groups did not differ in activation or CD3 levels. Shorter templates might be favored by PCR, yet because patient and control samples were amplified and corrected together, any such skew would affect both groups equally. In all four CD4+ subsets, TCRB CDR3 length was moderately but significantly shorter in type 1 diabetes patients.

With regard to this clone: The clone's antigen remains unknown. The record has no base qualities; no much larger clone is one base away.

All of the isolated RNA was reverse transcribed with the High Capacity cDNA Reverse Transcription Kit, so expressed TCRB transcripts were sequenced. Naive, central memory and regulatory T cell samples underwent deep immunoSEQ sequencing, averaging roughly 3.3 million total reads per sample. Sorted cells were lysed in RLT buffer, and RNA was extracted using DNase-treated RNeasy Micro or Mini kits according to cell number. To prevent cross-contamination, each cell subset was processed individually, whereas patient and healthy donor samples were processed jointly. Using the immunoSEQ multiplex PCR, TCRB sequences were amplified from cDNA into 87-bp fragments spanning the CDR3 region. Sequencing of the amplicons was performed on the Illumina HiSeq platform. The authors processed their data as follows. Synthetic template baselines were used to correct PCR bias computationally, reads within Hamming distance 2 were collapsed together, and singletons that could not be merged were discarded. By aligning reads against IMGT, V, D and J genes, CDR3 length, and insertions or deletions at six rearrangement sites were assigned. Within each subset, clonotype counts were normalized to sorted cell number, after which true diversity and Gini coefficients were computed with the tcR R package. The overlap coefficient, calculated on TCRB nucleotide sequences, was used to quantify repertoire sharing. Out-of-frame TCRB sequences from naive cells were analyzed as a proxy for the pre-selection repertoire. TCRdb holds this immuneACCESS table with in-frame rearrangements only. Some clones are missing; in checked studies, unresolved V genes explain under half, and the rest has no known cause. The D gene and trimming were derived from the DNA, and the V and J assignments and clone size from that table. The sample table holds around 350,000 clones, of which roughly 12% were seen once. The ten largest clones capture about 0.018% of the sample.

For CDR1 and CDR2, the germline V gene lists SGHRS and YFSETQ. Taken from cysteine to phenylalanine, the CDR3 has 14 residues. Of the read, only the CDR3 DNA is kept; its 42 bases are in frame from base 1. Compared with germline, V lacks 4 bases and J lacks 4 bases; bases without a gene match: 4. Each donor gave one peripheral blood draw, around 100 mL on average, collected into heparinised tubes. A BD FACSAria II was used to sort naive, central memory, regulatory and stem cell-like memory CD4+ T cells with a panel that included CD45RO, CCR7, CD25, CD127, CD95 and CD27. All sorted populations exceeded 95% purity. PBMCs were isolated right away by Lymphoprep density gradient centrifugation and were stained directly, without culture. To minimize batch effects, samples were stained and sorted in pairs, one healthy donor with one patient per experiment.

The V gene is TRBV5-1 and the J gene is TRBJ1-2; the junction holds 10 bases that match TRBD1. The sample comprised naive CD4+ T cells from blood. The cell subset or site label here, explained by the study, means: true naive CD4+ T cells. The sequence was collected from a man between 18 and 29 years old in good health. The nucleotide sequence is TGCGCCAGCAGCGTGGACAGGGGGGTCTATGGCTACACCTTC. Its protein reads: CASSVDRGVYGYTF. Beyond the CDR3, the reference TRBV5-1 and TRBJ1-2 genes provide the residues; the full variable domain reads: KAGVTQTPRYLIKTRGQQVTLSCSPISGHRSVSWYQQTPGQGLQFLFEYFSETQRNKGNFPGRFSGRQFSNSRSEMNVSTLELGDSALYLCASSVDRGVYGYTFGSGTRLTVV.